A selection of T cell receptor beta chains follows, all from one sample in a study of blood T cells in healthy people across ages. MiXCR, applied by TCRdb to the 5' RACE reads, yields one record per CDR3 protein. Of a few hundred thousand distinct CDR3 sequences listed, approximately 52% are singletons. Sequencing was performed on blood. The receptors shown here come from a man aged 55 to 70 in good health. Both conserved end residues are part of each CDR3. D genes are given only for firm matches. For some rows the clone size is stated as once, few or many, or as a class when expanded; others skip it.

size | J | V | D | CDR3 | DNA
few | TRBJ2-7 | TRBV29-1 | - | CSAGHANEQYF | TGCAGCGCTGGACATGCTAACGAGCAGTACTTC
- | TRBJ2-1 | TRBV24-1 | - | CATTDGGGRNNEQFF | TGTGCCACCACCGATGGGGGTGGCAGAAACAATGAGCAGTTCTTC
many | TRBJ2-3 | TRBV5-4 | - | CASSLGSSKPDTQYF | TGTGCCAGCAGCTTGGGGTCAAGTAAGCCAGATACGCAGTATTTT
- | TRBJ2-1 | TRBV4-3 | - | CASSQELPGSGNEQFF | TGCGCCAGCAGCCAAGAACTTCCGGGGTCTGGGAATGAGCAGTTCTTC
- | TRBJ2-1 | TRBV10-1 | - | CASSESGRSNEQFF | TGCGCCAGCAGTGAGTCGGGTCGTTCGAATGAGCAGTTCTTC
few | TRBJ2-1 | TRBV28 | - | CASSFLDNEQFF | TGTGCCAGCAGTTTTTTGGACAATGAGCAGTTCTTC
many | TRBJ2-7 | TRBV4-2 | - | CASSQDRRVENEQYF | TGTGCCAGCAGCCAAGATCGCAGGGTAGAAAACGAGCAGTACTTC
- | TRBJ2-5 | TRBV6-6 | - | CASLRGSLTETQYF | TGTGCCAGCCTGCGAGGATCCCTGACGGAGACCCAGTACTTC
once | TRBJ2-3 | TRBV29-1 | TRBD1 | CSVDGTGRSDTQYF | TGCAGCGTTGACGGGACAGGGAGGTCAGATACGCAGTATTTT
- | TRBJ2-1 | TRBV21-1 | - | CASSKAGTENFGSYNEQFF | TGTGCCAGCAGCAAAGCCGGGACGGAGAATTTCGGCTCCTACAATGAGCAGTTCTTC
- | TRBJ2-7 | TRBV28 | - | CASSLVAPNEQYF | TGTGCCAGCAGTTTAGTGGCACCCAATGAGCAGTACTTC
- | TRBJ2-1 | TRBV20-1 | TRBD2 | CSAPAGLAGASDEQFF | TGCAGTGCCCCCGCTGGATTAGCGGGAGCTAGCGATGAGCAGTTCTTC
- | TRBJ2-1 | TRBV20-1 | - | CSAHLRIESEQFF | TGCAGTGCCCATCTCAGAATCGAAAGTGAGCAGTTCTTC